One sample yielded the 16 T cell receptor beta chains listed below, sequenced in a study of technical replicates of blood from several donors (TCRdb year 2017). The library was made by the immunoSEQ multiplex PCR assay. This immuneACCESS table, as held by TCRdb, lists in-frame sequences with V and J called but not all clones. Of the missing ones, under half trace to an unresolved V gene in checked studies; the others have no known cause. The sample contains over 75,000 clones, around 97% of them found a single time. The ten largest clones take up about 0.29% of the sample. The sequencing sample was made of T cells isolated from PBMCs. These receptor sequences come from a human donor in good health.

The chain is built from TRBV7-9 and TRBJ2-2; D is perhaps TRBD1 (6 bases). Trimming removed 8 bases at V and 4 bases at J, with 17 bases between. Germline CDR1 reads SEHNR; CDR2 reads FQNEAQ (reference sequence). CDR3 length: 15 residues. The DNA of the CDR3 is TGTGCCAGCCCCGCCAGGGGTCGGAGCACCGGGGAGCTGTTTTTT. This gives the protein CASPARGRSTGELFF.

The rearrangement uses TRBV9 and TRBJ2-7; 9 nucleotides align to TRBD2. The CDR3 covers 16 residues. Trimming cost V 0 bases and J 2 bases; bases outside gene matches: 6. Germline-derived CDR1 and CDR2 are SGDLS and YYNGEE. The CDR3 sequence is CASSVAGLAGTYEQYF. Here the CDR3 DNA reads TGTGCCAGCAGCGTAGCGGGTCTAGCGGGAACCTACGAGCAGTACTTC.

This clone was detected once. The V call is TRBV20-1, the J call TRBJ1-3; D remains ambiguous. There are 11 residues in the CDR3. The germline CDR1 and CDR2 sequences are DFQATT and SNEGSKA (reference sequence). Trimming cost V 4 bases and J 4 bases, with 5 bases left between them. The CDR3 nucleotides are TGCAGTGCTATTATGGGAAACACCATATATTTT. Its protein product is CSAIMGNTIYF.

The CDR3 DNA follows: TGTGCCAGCAGTAGGGACACTAACTATGGCTACACCTTC. It translates to CASSRDTNYGYTF. The chain is built from TRBV7-2 and TRBJ1-2; perhaps TRBD1 as D (6 bases). Germline loops: CDR1 SGHTA, CDR2 FQGNSA. V was clipped by 6 bases and J by 0 bases, with 8 bases between them. This CDR3 has 13 amino acids. Combining the CDR3 with reference TRBV7-2 and TRBJ1-2 gives the whole variable domain GAGVSQSPSNKVTEKGKDVELRCDPISGHTALYWYRQSLGQGLEFLIYFQGNSAPDKSGLPSDRFSAERTGGSVSTLTIQRTQQEDSAVYLCASSRDTNYGYTFGSGTRLTVV.

The genes are TRBV25-1 and TRBJ2-7; D ambiguous. CDR3 length equals 14 residues. Trimming took 3 bases from V and 0 from J, leaving 9 bases between them. The germline V gene has CDR1 MGHDK and CDR2 SYGVNS. The CDR3 coding sequence is TGTGCCAGCAGTGAGGTGGTGAGCTCCTACGAGCAGTACTTC. This encodes CASSEVVSSYEQYF.

The rearrangement links TRBV21-1 to TRBJ1-1; TRBD1, as called in the table, went unchecked against the DNA. TRBV21-1 is tagged as a pseudogene. The CDR3 loop spans 15 amino acids. The CDR3 bases are TGTGCCAGCAGCTTGACAGGGGGCGTTGGGACTGAAGCTTTCTTT. Amino acids: CASSLTGGVGTEAFF.

This clone was detected once. The rearrangement uses TRBV12-5 and TRBJ1-2; TRBD1 aligns across 10 bases. With 1 base clipped from V and 4 bases from J, the junction kept 6 bases outside the gene matches. This CDR3 comprises 16 residues. The germline CDR1 and CDR2 sequences are LGHNT and FRNRAP. Here the CDR3 DNA reads TGTGCTAGTGGTTTGGCCCGGGACAGGGGTGTCTATGGCTACACCTTC. Its translation: CASGLARDRGVYGYTF.

The chain has TRBV30 and TRBJ2-5; 8 nucleotides agree with TRBD2. CDR1 is GTSNPN and CDR2 is SVGIG in the germline V gene (reference sequence). V lost 1 base to trimming and J lost 4 bases; unmatched junction nucleotides: 8. This CDR3 has 15 residues. CDR3 region: CAWSEGAGEGETQYF. CDR3 in DNA: TGTGCCTGGAGTGAGGGAGCGGGAGAGGGAGAGACCCAGTACTTC.

This clone was detected only once. The chain uses TRBV10-2 and TRBJ2-7; 8 bases map to TRBD2. Trimming at V came to 10 bases and at J to 4 bases, leaving 9 bases not matched to a gene. Looked up from germline, CDR1 is WSHSY and CDR2 is SAAADI. The CDR3 runs 13 residues. The CDR3 DNA is TGCGCCATCCGGGCTAGCGGGTCTTACGAGCAGTACTTC. Its protein is CAIRASGSYEQYF.

The chain couples TRBV4-1 to TRBJ2-7; 8 bases fit TRBD1. CDR3 size: 13 residues. Germline CDR1 reads MGHRA; CDR2 reads YSYEKL. J was trimmed by 2 bases and V by 5 bases; bases with no gene match: 2. The CDR3 sequence is CASSSDRAYEQYF. CDR3 in DNA: TGCGCCAGCAGCTCGGACAGGGCCTACGAGCAGTACTTC.

This chain joins TRBV5-4 and TRBJ1-4; no clear D. Germline CDR1 is SGHNT and CDR2 is YYREEE (reference sequence). The length of the CDR3 is 14 residues. The germline V and J ends were trimmed by 0 bases and 4 bases, with 7 bases remaining between them. CDR3 sequence reads: CASSLDSYNEKLFF. In nucleotides, the CDR3 is TGTGCCAGCAGCTTGGACAGTTATAATGAAAAACTGTTTTTT. The variable domain in full, with the rest retrieved from reference TRBV5-4 and TRBJ1-4, is ETGVTQSPTHLIKTRGQQVTLRCSSQSGHNTVSWYQQALGQGPQFIFQYYREEENGRGNFPPRFSGLQFPNYSSELNVNALELDDSALYLCASSLDSYNEKLFFGSGTQLSVL.

The chain carries TRBV28 and TRBJ2-7; possible D gene TRBD2, 6 bases. CDR3 size: 14 residues. V lost 2 bases, J lost 3 bases, and 11 bases lay in between. Germline V gives CDR1 MDHEN, CDR2 SYDVKM. The CDR3 reads CASSLTGEFYEQYF. DNA of the CDR3: TGTGCCAGCAGTTTAACGGGAGAGTTCTACGAGCAGTACTTC.

V and J are TRBV5-1 and TRBJ2-3; D perhaps matches TRBD2 (6 bases). The V and J ends lost 6 bases and 2 bases respectively, with 13 bases between them. CDR3 size: 14 residues. Germline CDR1 reads SGHRS; CDR2 reads YFSETQ. CDR3 coding DNA: TGCGCCAGCAAAGGCGGGGCGGACACAGATACGCAGTATTTT. This gives the protein CASKGGADTDTQYF.

This rearrangement joins TRBV28 to TRBJ1-5, with 9 bases matching TRBD1. CDR1 MDHEN and CDR2 SYDVKM come from the germline V gene. This CDR3 is 14 amino acids long. After removal of 7 bases from V and 6 bases from J, the junction contained 7 bases not matched to a gene. The CDR3 DNA sequence: TGTGCCAGCAAAGGAACAGGGGGCAGTCAGCCCCAGCATTTT. As protein: CASKGTGGSQPQHF.

The J gene is TRBJ1-2, the V gene TRBV4-1, with 9 bases that match TRBD1. There are 16 residues in the CDR3. The germline CDR1 and CDR2 sequences are MGHRA and YSYEKL. V dropped 4 bases and J dropped 4; count of bases not matched to a gene: 10. The CDR3 region is CASSLGTGTSGYGYTF. The CDR3 nucleotides read TGCGCCAGCAGCCTCGGGACAGGGACATCAGGCTATGGCTACACCTTC.

This clone was counted a single time. Other DNA sequences from this sample encode an identical CDR3 as well. This chain uses TRBV29-1 with TRBJ2-7, with D possibly being TRBD2 (5 bases). V was pared by 1 base and J by 0 bases, with 7 bases between. Germline V gene data show CDR1 as SQVTM and CDR2 as ANQGSEA. There are 13 residues in the CDR3. CDR3 in DNA: TGCAGCGTTGAAGCTGGGAGCTCCTACGAGCAGTACTTC. It encodes CSVEAGSSYEQYF.